This T cell receptor beta chain is from a study of PD-1 blockade in classical Hodgkin lymphoma. All patients relapsed after autologous stem cell transplantation, and brentuximab vedotin exposure varied. Complete response, partial response or progressive disease constituted the best response categories observed. Broader study findings: Relapsed/refractory patients reportedly had the lowest baseline TCR diversity, below newly diagnosed patients, who were below healthy donors.

Turning to this clone: Its specificity is not known.

In germline, CDR1 is WSHSY, CDR2 SAAADI. This CDR3 contains 18 residues. V gave up 6 bases and J gave up 1 base, with 24 bases separating them. Sequenced by immunoSEQ multiplex PCR; TCRdb stores in-frame clones only, minus some. The sample consists of around 58,000 clones, 90% of them appearing once. V and J are TRBV10-2 and TRBJ1-2; TRBD1 is a possible D gene (6 bases). Sequenced material: peripheral blood mononuclear cells (PBMCs), taken at baseline. The sequence was collected from a human donor with classical Hodgkin lymphoma. This CDR3 reads CASRTKASATGVNYGYTF. The CDR3 DNA reads TGCGCCAGCAGGACGAAGGCGAGTGCGACAGGCGTTAACTATGGCTACACCTTC.